These 24 T cell receptor beta chains were sequenced from one sample in a study of cytomegalovirus exposure and HLA in healthy donors. The PCR made use of 60 Vbeta and 13 Jbeta primers. Profiling relied on immunoSEQ multiplex PCR, and the TCRdb table lists in-frame clones only, not all of them. The data show roughly 120,000 clones, about 79% seen once. Sequencing was carried out using PBMCs. These receptors were taken from a woman aged 18-30 years in good health and CMV-seronegative.

The V call is TRBV7-8, the J call TRBJ2-6; D is possibly TRBD1 (6 bases). This CDR3 is 17 amino acids long. The ends were cut back, 1 base at V and 4 bases at J, with 14 bases in the middle. Germline V gene sequence: CDR1 SGHVS, CDR2 FQNEAQ. This CDR3 reads CASSLVLAQGGANVLTF. In nucleotides, the CDR3 is TGTGCCAGCAGCTTAGTCCTAGCTCAGGGGGGGGCCAACGTCCTGACTTTC.

This clone was seen only a few times. The chain combines TRBV6-1 with TRBJ1-1, with 10 bases matching TRBD1. V trimming: 8 bases; J trimming: 7 bases; junction bases outside the gene matches: 7. This CDR3 has 13 residues. Germline CDR1 MNHNS, CDR2 SASEGT. CDR3 nucleotide sequence: TGTGCCAGCCTCCGGGACAGGGGAAGTGAAGCTTTCTTT. Its translation is CASLRDRGSEAFF.

The V and J genes are TRBV11-3 and TRBJ2-5; D is uncertain. The CDR3 spans 14 residues. V was pared by 5 bases and J by 5 bases, with 15 bases between. Germline V CDR1 and CDR2: SGHNT, YENEEA. CDR3 nucleotides: TGTGCCAGCAGCACCCGACTTGCTAGGGAGACCCAGTACTTC. Translated, it gives CASSTRLARETQYF.

The CDR3 coding sequence is TGTGCCAGCAGTTTTGGACTAGCGGGAGTAGCCAAAAACATTCAGTACTTC. As protein: CASSFGLAGVAKNIQYF. The rearrangement uses TRBV28 and TRBJ2-4; 13 positions match TRBD2. Looked up from germline, CDR1 is MDHEN and CDR2 is SYDVKM. V lost 3 bases to trimming and J lost 0 bases; unmatched junction nucleotides: 2. The CDR3 is made up of 17 amino acids.

The sample holds one count of this clone. The sample has other DNA sequences that encode this CDR3 too. The rearrangement joins TRBV4-2 to TRBJ1-1; D gene unclear. From germline, CDR1 is LGHNA and CDR2 YNFKEQ. The length of the CDR3 is 14 residues. Trimming pared 1 base from V and 3 bases from J, leaving 9 bases between. The CDR3 DNA reads TGTGCCAGCAGCCAAGTAAGCGGGGACACTGAAGCTTTCTTT. Protein product: CASSQVSGDTEAFF.

The genes are TRBV10-2 and TRBJ2-2; possible D gene TRBD1, 6 bases. Trimming took off 6 bases at V and 6 bases at J, with 14 bases between the two ends. CDR1 is WSHSY and CDR2 is SAAADI in the germline V gene. The CDR3 is 14 residues long. The CDR3 nucleotides read TGCGCCAGCAGGGACAGCCGTAAGGCCGGGGAGCTGTTTTTT. Its translation is CASRDSRKAGELFF.

The chain links TRBV7-2 to TRBJ2-1, with D perhaps TRBD2 (6 bases). The CDR3 extends over 12 amino acids. Per germline, CDR1 SGHTA and CDR2 FQGNSA. V lost 5 bases, J lost 7 bases, and 9 bases lay in between. The CDR3 spells CASSILANEQFF. The CDR3 bases are TGTGCCAGCAGCATACTAGCAAATGAGCAGTTCTTC.

This clone was seen only a few times. The chain employs TRBV27 and TRBJ2-2; TRBD2 is a possible D gene (6 bases). The germline V and J ends were trimmed by 8 bases and 7 bases, with 14 bases remaining between them. Germline V gives CDR1 MNHEY, CDR2 SMNVEV (reference sequence). There are 13 residues in the CDR3. The CDR3 nucleotides read TGTGCCAGCGCACTCGGAGGGAGCGGGGAGCTGTTTTTT. It specifies CASALGGSGELFF.

This clone was seen a few times. J is TRBJ1-4 and V is TRBV5-6, with D tentatively TRBD1 (5 bases). V shed 0 bases and J shed 8 bases, with 20 bases lying between them. Germline V lookup: CDR1 SGHDT, CDR2 YYEEEE. This CDR3 comprises 17 residues. The CDR3 protein is CASSLGLTLGVSEKLFF. CDR3 DNA: TGTGCCAGCAGCTTGGGGCTCACCCTAGGGGTTAGCGAAAAACTGTTTTTT.

This rearrangement joins TRBV28 to TRBJ2-7; D remains unclear. The CDR3 is 14 residues long. CDR1 MDHEN and CDR2 SYDVKM come from the germline V gene. V lost 3 bases, J lost 0 bases, and 9 bases lay in between. The chain's CDR3 is CASSFSETSYEQYV. The CDR3 DNA is TGTGCCAGCAGTTTTTCGGAGACCTCCTACGAGCAGTACGTC.

The rearrangement links TRBV7-8 to TRBJ2-2, with D unresolved. Trimming removed 6 bases from V and 6 bases from J, with 20 bases in between. From germline, CDR1 is SGHVS and CDR2 FQNEAQ. The CDR3 spans 16 residues. The CDR3 DNA reads TGTGCCAGCAGGCGGCCGCATTCTCGGTCCCCCGGGGAGCTGTTTTTT. It encodes CASRRPHSRSPGELFF.

The V gene is TRBV19, the J gene TRBJ1-2; D gene ambiguous. Trimming removed 10 bases at V and 3 bases at J, with 18 bases between. This CDR3 has 14 amino acids. The V gene's germline CDR1 is LNHDA and CDR2 SQIVND (reference sequence). DNA of the CDR3: TGTGCCACAATTACAAACACAGAGCACTATGGCTACACCTTC. Translation gives CATITNTEHYGYTF.

This clone was counted a single time. The chain is built from TRBV28 and TRBJ1-2; D gene ambiguous. The CDR3 is 15 amino acids. Germline loops: CDR1 MDHEN, CDR2 SYDVKM. With 6 bases removed from V and 3 bases from J, the gap between germline ends came to 17 bases. Here the CDR3 reads CASSLLGEGYYGYTF. The CDR3 DNA reads TGTGCCAGCAGCCTCCTGGGAGAGGGCTACTATGGCTACACCTTC.

The J gene is TRBJ1-1, the V gene TRBV29-1; 7 positions match TRBD1. V trimming: 4 bases; J trimming: 3 bases; junction bases outside the gene matches: 5. Germline V gives CDR1 SQVTM, CDR2 ANQGSEA. This CDR3 contains 13 residues. CDR3 DNA: TGCAGCGTTGGAATTGACAGGGACACTGAAGCTTTCTTT. It yields the protein CSVGIDRDTEAFF.

Only a few counts were recorded for this clone. V is TRBV7-2 and J is TRBJ2-1, with 7 bases identical to TRBD2. Losses at the gene ends were 0 bases for V and 8 bases for J; bases not matched to a gene: 7. CDR1 and CDR2 (germline): SGHTA, FQGNSA. The CDR3 extends over 15 amino acids. CDR3 sequence reads: CASSLAPGGSDEQFF. In DNA, the CDR3 is TGTGCCAGCAGCTTAGCGCCGGGCGGGAGTGATGAGCAGTTCTTC. The whole variable domain, remainder taken from reference TRBV7-2 and TRBJ2-1, is GAGVSQSPSNKVTEKGKDVELRCDPISGHTALYWYRQSLGQGLEFLIYFQGNSAPDKSGLPSDRFSAERTGGSVSTLTIQRTQQEDSAVYLCASSLAPGGSDEQFFGPGTRLTVL.

The chain couples TRBV5-4 to TRBJ1-1, with 7 bases lining up with TRBD1. This CDR3 has 15 amino acids. The trim removed 4 bases at V and 0 bases at J, leaving 6 bases unmatched. Germline V gene sequence: CDR1 SGHNT, CDR2 YYREEE (reference sequence). CDR3 DNA sequence: TGTGCCAGCAGCCCCGGACAGGTAGTGAACACTGAAGCTTTCTTT. Its protein is CASSPGQVVNTEAFF.

V usage is TRBV7-2 and J usage is TRBJ1-6, with 8 bases identical to TRBD1. Germline CDR1 is SGHTA and CDR2 is FQGNSA. Losses at the gene ends were 7 bases for V and 11 bases for J; bases not matched to a gene: 13. There are 15 residues in the CDR3. The CDR3 region is CASNPQTGVEAPLHF. The CDR3, as DNA: TGTGCCAGCAACCCCCAGACAGGGGTGGAGGCACCCCTCCACTTT.

The chain uses TRBV6-1 and TRBJ1-6; D uncertain. V was clipped by 5 bases and J by 1 base, with 6 bases between them. In germline, CDR1 is MNHNS, CDR2 SASEGT. The CDR3 consists of 14 residues. CDR3 in DNA: TGTGCCAGCAGTCCGCGGTCCTATAATTCACCCCTCCACTTT. Its protein is CASSPRSYNSPLHF.

The chain links TRBV30 to TRBJ1-5; D is possibly TRBD1 (5 bases). This CDR3 has 12 residues. V was shortened by 2 bases and J by 9 bases, with 11 bases between the two germline ends. Germline V gives CDR1 GTSNPN, CDR2 SVGIG (reference sequence). CDR3 residues: CAWSLGDAPQHF. The CDR3 coding sequence is TGTGCCTGGAGTTTAGGGGATGCGCCCCAGCATTTT. Complete variable domain (other parts from reference TRBV30 and TRBJ1-5): SQTIHQWPATLVQPVGSPLSLECTVEGTSNPNLYWYRQAAGRGLQLLFYSVGIGQISSEVPQNLSASRPQDRQFILSSKKLLLSDSGFYLCAWSLGDAPQHFGDGTRLSIL.

This rearrangement joins TRBV18 to TRBJ1-1, with TRBD1 matching 10 bases. With 3 bases clipped from V and 4 bases from J, the junction kept 8 bases outside the gene matches. The CDR3 contains 16 residues. The germline V gene has CDR1 KGHSH and CDR2 LQKENI. This chain's CDR3 is CASSPTGGAGITEAFF. CDR3 DNA sequence: TGTGCCAGCTCACCGACAGGGGGCGCAGGGATCACTGAAGCTTTCTTT.

V gene TRBV4-1 combines with J gene TRBJ1-5; TRBD1 might be the D (6 bases). Trimming removed 1 base at V and 0 bases at J, with 10 bases between. The V gene's germline CDR1 is MGHRA and CDR2 YSYEKL. The CDR3 is 16 amino acids. The CDR3 here is CASSQAGTLSNQPQHF. The CDR3 coding sequence is TGCGCCAGCAGCCAAGCCGGGACACTTAGCAATCAGCCCCAGCATTTT.

The chain recombines TRBV7-2 with TRBJ1-6, with D possibly TRBD1 on 6 matching bases. The CDR3 contains 14 residues. The germline V gene has CDR1 SGHTA and CDR2 FQGNSA. Trimming pared 8 bases from V and 6 bases from J, leaving 14 bases between. As DNA, the CDR3 is TGTGCCAGCTGGACCGGGACACTTAATTCACCCCTCCACTTT. It yields the protein CASWTGTLNSPLHF.

In its sample, this clone was seen a few times. J is TRBJ1-1 and V is TRBV6-1, with D maybe TRBD1 (6 bases). The germline CDR1 and CDR2 sequences are MNHNS and SASEGT. V was clipped by 3 bases and J by 2 bases, with 13 bases between them. The CDR3 contains 15 residues. CDR3 sequence (DNA): TGTGCCAGCAGTGACTTAGGACAGCTCAACACTGAAGCTTTCTTT. Residues: CASSDLGQLNTEAFF.

This chain uses TRBV12-5 with TRBJ1-5, with 8 positions matching TRBD1. Trimming removed 5 bases from V and 0 bases from J; junction bases left unmatched: 15. The CDR3 is 19 residues long. Looked up from germline, CDR1 is LGHNT and CDR2 is FRNRAP. CDR3 bases: TGTGCTAGTGGTGATCCCGGAGACAGGGGCTATTATAGCAATCAGCCCCAGCATTTT. Encoded protein: CASGDPGDRGYYSNQPQHF.